This TCR beta chain was sequenced during a study of shared clonotypes between healthy human individuals. Study at large: CD4 naive and memory got three plates each, CD8 naive two, CD8 memory one.

This table comes from immunoSEQ multiplex PCR, and its TCRdb copy is limited to in-frame clones, with some not included. The repertoire holds approximately 1,000,000 clones, with 70% to 80% as singletons. From germline, CDR1 is GTSNPN and CDR2 SVGIG (reference sequence). The length of the CDR3 is 12 residues. V gave up 8 bases and J gave up 1 base, with 9 bases separating them. The sequence was collected from a man in his late teens or twenties in good health. Some clones in this sample may be carry-over from other donors' samples. Sample: memory CD4+ T cells from PBMCs. Subset described: CD45RA-negative fraction. The chain employs TRBV30 and TRBJ2-1, with D tentatively TRBD2 (6 bases). The CDR3 DNA follows: TGTGCCAGAGGGACTTCCTACAATGAGCAGTTCTTC. As protein: CARGTSYNEQFF.